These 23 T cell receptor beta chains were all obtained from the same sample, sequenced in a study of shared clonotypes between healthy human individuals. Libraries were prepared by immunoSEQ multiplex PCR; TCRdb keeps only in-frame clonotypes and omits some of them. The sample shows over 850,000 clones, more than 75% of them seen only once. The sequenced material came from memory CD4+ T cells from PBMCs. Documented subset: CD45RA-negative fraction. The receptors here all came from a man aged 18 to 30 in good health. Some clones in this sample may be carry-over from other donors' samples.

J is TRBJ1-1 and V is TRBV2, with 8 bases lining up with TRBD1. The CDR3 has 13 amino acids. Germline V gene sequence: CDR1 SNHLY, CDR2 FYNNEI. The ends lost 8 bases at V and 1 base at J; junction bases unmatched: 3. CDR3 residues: CASLDRENTEAFF. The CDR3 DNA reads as TGTGCCAGCCTGGACAGGGAGAACACTGAAGCTTTCTTT.

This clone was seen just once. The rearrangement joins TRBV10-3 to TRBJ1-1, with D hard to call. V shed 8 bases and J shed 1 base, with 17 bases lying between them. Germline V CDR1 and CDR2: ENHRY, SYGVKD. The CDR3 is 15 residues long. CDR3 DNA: TGTGCCATCGCATCACGGGGAATCGGGAACACTGAAGCTTTCTTT. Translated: CAIASRGIGNTEAFF.

The CDR3 region has the DNA TGTGCCAGCTCCCGCACCGTTTGGACGGGGCTTACCGTTTACGAGCAGTACTTC. Its protein is CASSRTVWTGLTVYEQYF. The chain has TRBV18 and TRBJ2-7; D assignment may be TRBD1 or TRBD2 (5 bases each). CDR3 length: 18 residues. Germline V gene sequence: CDR1 KGHSH, CDR2 LQKENI. Between the trimmed V and J ends, which lost 6 bases and 4 bases, there was a span of 28 bases.

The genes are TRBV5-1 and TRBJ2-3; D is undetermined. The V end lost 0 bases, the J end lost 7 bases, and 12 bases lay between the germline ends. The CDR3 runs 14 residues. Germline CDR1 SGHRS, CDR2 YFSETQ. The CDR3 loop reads CASSLGQVGNTQYF. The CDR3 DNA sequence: TGCGCCAGCAGCTTGGGGCAGGTAGGGAATACGCAGTATTTT.

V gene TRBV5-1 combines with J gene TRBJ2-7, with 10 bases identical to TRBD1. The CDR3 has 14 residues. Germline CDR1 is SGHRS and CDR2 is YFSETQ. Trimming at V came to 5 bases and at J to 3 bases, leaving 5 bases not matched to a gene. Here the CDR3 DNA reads TGCGCCAGCAGTAAGGGGACAGGGGACTACGAGCAGTACTTC. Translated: CASSKGTGDYEQYF.

The CDR3 nucleotides are TGCGCCAGCAGCTCGTCTTCTTTGGACATTCAGTACTTC. Encoded protein: CASSSSSLDIQYF. The chain is built from TRBV5-1 and TRBJ2-4; no firm D call. The germline V gene has CDR1 SGHRS and CDR2 YFSETQ. V lost 3 bases and J 8 bases, leaving 12 bases between the germline ends. The CDR3 has 13 residues.

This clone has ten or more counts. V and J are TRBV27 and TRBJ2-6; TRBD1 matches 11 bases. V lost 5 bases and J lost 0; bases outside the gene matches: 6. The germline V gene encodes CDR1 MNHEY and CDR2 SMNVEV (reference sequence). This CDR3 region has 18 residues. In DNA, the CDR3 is TGTGCCAGCAGTCCGGGACAGGGGGAAGGCTCTGGGGCCAACGTCCTGACTTTC. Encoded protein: CASSPGQGEGSGANVLTF.

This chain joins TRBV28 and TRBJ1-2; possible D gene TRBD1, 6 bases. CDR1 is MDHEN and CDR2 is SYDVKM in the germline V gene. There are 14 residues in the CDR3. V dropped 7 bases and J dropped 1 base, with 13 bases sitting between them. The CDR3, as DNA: TGTGCCAGCATCGCCCGGGACATTAACTATGGCTACACCTTC. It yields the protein CASIARDINYGYTF.

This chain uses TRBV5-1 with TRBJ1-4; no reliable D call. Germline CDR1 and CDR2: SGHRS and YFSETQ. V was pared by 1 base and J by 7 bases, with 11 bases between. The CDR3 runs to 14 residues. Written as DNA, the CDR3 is TGCGCCAGCAGCTTGAAATTCCCCGGTGAAAAACTGTTTTTT. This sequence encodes CASSLKFPGEKLFF.

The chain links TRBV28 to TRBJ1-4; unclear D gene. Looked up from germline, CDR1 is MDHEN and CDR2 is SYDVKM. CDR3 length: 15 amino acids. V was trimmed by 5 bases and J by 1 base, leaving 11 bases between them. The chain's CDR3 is CASSPLLGTNEKLFF. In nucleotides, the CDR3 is TGTGCCAGCAGTCCGCTCCTTGGAACTAATGAAAAACTGTTTTTT.

In DNA, the CDR3 is TGTGCCAGTAGTAAGGAGGGGCGTTGGGAGCAGTACTTC. Residues: CASSKEGRWEQYF. V and J are TRBV19 and TRBJ2-7; maybe TRBD2 (6 bases). The V end lost 4 bases, the J end lost 7 bases, and 14 bases lay between the germline ends. The germline V gene has CDR1 LNHDA and CDR2 SQIVND (reference sequence). The CDR3 covers 13 residues. Full variable domain (remainder filled in from reference TRBV19 and TRBJ2-7): DGGITQSPKYLFRKEGQNVTLSCEQNLNHDAMYWYRQDPGQGLRLIYYSQIVNDFQKGDIAEGYSVSREKKESFPLTVTSAQKNPTAFYLCASSKEGRWEQYFGPGTRLTVT.

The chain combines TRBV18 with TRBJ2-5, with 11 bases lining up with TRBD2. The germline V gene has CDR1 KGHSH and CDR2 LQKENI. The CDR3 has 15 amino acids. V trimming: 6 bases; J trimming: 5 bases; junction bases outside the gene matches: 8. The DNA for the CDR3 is TGTGCCAGCTCGCCTACTAGCGGGAGATTTGAGACCCAGTACTTC. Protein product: CASSPTSGRFETQYF.

CDR3 residues: CAISGRGGAAGYAIYEQFF. In DNA form, the CDR3 reads TGTGCCATCAGTGGGCGAGGGGGGGCGGCCGGATATGCGATATATGAGCAGTTCTTC. The V gene is TRBV10-3, the J gene TRBJ2-1; possible D gene TRBD2, 7 bases. V gave up 4 bases and J gave up 8 bases, with 30 bases separating them. From germline, CDR1 is ENHRY and CDR2 SYGVKD. The CDR3 is 19 amino acids.

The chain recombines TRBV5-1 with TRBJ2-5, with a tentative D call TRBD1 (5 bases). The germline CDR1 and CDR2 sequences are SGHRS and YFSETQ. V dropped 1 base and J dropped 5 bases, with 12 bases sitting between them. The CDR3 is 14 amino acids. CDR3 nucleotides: TGCGCCAGCAGCTTGAGGGGCTCTTTCGAGACCCAGTACTTC. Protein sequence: CASSLRGSFETQYF.

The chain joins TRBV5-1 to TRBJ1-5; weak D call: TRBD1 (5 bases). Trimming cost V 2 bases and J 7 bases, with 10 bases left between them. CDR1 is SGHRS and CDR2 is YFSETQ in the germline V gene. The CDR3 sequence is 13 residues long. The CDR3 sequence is CASSLERDQPQHF. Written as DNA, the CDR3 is TGCGCCAGCAGCTTAGAGAGGGACCAGCCCCAGCATTTT.

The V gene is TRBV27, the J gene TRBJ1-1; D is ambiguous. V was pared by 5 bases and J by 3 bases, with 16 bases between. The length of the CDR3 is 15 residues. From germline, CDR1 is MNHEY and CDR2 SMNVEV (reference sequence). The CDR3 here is CASSLSPGRDTEAFF. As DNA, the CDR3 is TGTGCCAGCAGTCTCTCTCCCGGACGGGACACTGAAGCTTTCTTT.

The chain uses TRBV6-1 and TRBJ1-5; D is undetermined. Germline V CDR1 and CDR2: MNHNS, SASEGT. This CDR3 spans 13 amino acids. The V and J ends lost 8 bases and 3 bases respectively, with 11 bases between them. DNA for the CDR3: TGTGCCAGCTTAACAAGTTTCAATCAGCCCCAGCATTTT. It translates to CASLTSFNQPQHF.

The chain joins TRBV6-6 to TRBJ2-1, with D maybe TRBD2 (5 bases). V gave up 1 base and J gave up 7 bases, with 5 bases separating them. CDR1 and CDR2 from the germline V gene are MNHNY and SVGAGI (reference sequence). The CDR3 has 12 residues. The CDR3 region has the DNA TGTGCCAGCAGTTACTGGACTAATGAGCAGTTCTTC. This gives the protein CASSYWTNEQFF.

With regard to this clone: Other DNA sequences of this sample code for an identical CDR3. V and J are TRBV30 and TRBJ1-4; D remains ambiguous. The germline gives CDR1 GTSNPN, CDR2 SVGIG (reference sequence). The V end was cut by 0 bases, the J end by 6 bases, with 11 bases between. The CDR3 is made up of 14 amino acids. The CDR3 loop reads CAWSVLGSDEKLFF. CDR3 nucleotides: TGTGCCTGGAGTGTATTGGGGAGCGATGAAAAACTGTTTTTT.

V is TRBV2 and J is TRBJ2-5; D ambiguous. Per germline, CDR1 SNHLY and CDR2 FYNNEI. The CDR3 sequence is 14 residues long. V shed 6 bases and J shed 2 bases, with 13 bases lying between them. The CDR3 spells CASRLETGQETQYF. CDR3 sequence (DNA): TGTGCCAGCAGGCTAGAGACTGGGCAAGAGACCCAGTACTTC.

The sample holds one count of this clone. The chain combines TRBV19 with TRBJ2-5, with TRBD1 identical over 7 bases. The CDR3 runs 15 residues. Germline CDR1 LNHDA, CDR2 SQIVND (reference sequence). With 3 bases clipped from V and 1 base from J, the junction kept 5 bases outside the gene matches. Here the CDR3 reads CASSIFGTAQETQYF. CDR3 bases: TGTGCCAGTAGTATTTTTGGGACAGCCCAAGAGACCCAGTACTTC.

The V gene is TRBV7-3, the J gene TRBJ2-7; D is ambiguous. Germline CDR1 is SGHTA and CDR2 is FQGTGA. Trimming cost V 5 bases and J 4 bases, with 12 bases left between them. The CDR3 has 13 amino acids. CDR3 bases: TGTGCCAGCAGCCCCCAGCGCGAGTACGAGCAGTACTTC. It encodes CASSPQREYEQYF.

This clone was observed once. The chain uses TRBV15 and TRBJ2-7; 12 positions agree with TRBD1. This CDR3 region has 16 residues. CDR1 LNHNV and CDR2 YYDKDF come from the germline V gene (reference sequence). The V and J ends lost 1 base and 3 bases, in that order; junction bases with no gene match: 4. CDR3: CATSRAGTGGFYEQYF. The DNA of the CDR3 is TGTGCCACCAGCAGAGCCGGGACAGGGGGCTTCTACGAGCAGTACTTC.